This TCR beta chain is from a study of preoperative IRX-2 immunotherapy in early breast cancer. Profiling relied on immunoSEQ multiplex PCR, and the TCRdb table lists in-frame clones only, not all of them. Of 39,000 or so clones in the sample, around three quarters are singletons; the top ten hold 1.2%. Stated treatment: preoperative locoregional IRX-2 cytokine immunotherapy. From germline, CDR1 is MNHGY and CDR2 SAAAGT. Trimming stripped 7 bases from V and 2 bases from J, with 21 bases between. The CDR3 loop spans 16 amino acids. The sample in question was tumor tissue, obtained after IRX-2 immunotherapy. This receptor was obtained from a human donor with breast cancer. This chain connects TRBV6-8 to TRBJ2-7; TRBD2 might be the D (6 bases). The CDR3 here is CASTHRRGILAYEQYF. The CDR3 DNA sequence: TGTGCCAGCACCCACCGGCGGGGAATACTAGCCTACGAGCAGTACTTC.